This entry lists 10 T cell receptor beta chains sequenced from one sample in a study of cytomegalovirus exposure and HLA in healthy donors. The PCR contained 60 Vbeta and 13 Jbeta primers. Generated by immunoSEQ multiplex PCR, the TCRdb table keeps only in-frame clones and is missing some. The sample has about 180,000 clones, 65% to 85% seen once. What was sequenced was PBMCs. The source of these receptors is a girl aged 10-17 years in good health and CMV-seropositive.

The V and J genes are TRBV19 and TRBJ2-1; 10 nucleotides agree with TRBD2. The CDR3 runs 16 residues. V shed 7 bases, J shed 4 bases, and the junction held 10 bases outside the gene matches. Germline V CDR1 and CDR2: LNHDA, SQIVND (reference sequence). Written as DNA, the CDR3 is TGTGCCAGTACGGGATCACTAGCGGGAAGTTACAATGAGCAGTTCTTC. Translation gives CASTGSLAGSYNEQFF.

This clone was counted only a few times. CDR3 amino acids: CASSVIPGTSYEQYF. In DNA, the CDR3 is TGTGCCAGCAGCGTCATACCAGGAACCAGCTACGAGCAGTACTTC. The chain employs TRBV7-2 and TRBJ2-7; D remains unclear. Germline CDR1 is SGHTA and CDR2 is FQGNSA. There are 15 residues in the CDR3. With 5 bases removed from V and 3 bases from J, the gap between germline ends came to 17 bases.

The CDR3 loop is CASSPIEQNTEAFF. CDR3 DNA sequence: TGTGCCAGCTCACCTATCGAGCAGAACACTGAAGCTTTCTTT. The chain joins TRBV18 to TRBJ1-1; D is undetermined. Trimming stripped 3 bases from V and 1 base from J, with 9 bases between. The germline gives CDR1 KGHSH, CDR2 LQKENI. The CDR3 runs 14 residues.

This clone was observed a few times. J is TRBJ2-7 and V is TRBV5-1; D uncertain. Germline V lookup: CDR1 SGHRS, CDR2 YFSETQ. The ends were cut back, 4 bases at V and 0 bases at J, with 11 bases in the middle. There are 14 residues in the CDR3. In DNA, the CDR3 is TGCGCCAGCAGCACTAACCCATTCTCCTACGAGCAGTACTTC. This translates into CASSTNPFSYEQYF.

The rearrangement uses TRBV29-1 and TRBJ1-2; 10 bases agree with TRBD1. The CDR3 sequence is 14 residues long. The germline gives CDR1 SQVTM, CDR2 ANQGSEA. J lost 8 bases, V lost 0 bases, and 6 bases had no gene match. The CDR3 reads CSVEDRQGAGGYTF. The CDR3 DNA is TGCAGCGTTGAAGATAGACAGGGGGCGGGGGGCTACACCTTC.

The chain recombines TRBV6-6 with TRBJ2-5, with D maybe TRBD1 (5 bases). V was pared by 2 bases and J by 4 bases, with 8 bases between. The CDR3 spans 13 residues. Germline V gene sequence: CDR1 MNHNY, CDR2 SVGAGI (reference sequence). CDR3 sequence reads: CASSYGRVETQYF. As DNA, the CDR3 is TGTGCCAGCAGTTACGGCAGGGTAGAGACCCAGTACTTC.

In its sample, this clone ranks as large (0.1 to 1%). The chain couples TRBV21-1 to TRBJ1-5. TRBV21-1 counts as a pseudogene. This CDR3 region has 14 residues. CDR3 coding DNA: TGTGCCAGCAGCCCTGAGAGAGGGTGGAAGCCCCAGCATTTT. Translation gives CASSPERGWKPQHF.

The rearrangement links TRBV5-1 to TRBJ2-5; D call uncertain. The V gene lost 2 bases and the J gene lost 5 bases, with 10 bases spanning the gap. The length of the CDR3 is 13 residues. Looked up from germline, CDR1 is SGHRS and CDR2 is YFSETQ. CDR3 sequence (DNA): TGCGCCAGCAGCTTACAGTCAGAGGAGACCCAGTACTTC. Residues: CASSLQSEETQYF.

The DNA of the CDR3 is TGTGCCAGCAGCCCGGGACAGGGGGGAACTCATAGCAATCAGCCCCAGCATTTT. This translates into CASSPGQGGTHSNQPQHF. V usage is TRBV5-4 and J usage is TRBJ1-5; TRBD1 matches at 11 bases. V shed 4 bases and J 0 bases; nucleotides not matched to a gene: 9. The CDR3 has 18 residues. From germline, CDR1 is SGHNT and CDR2 YYREEE (reference sequence).

The CDR3 region is CASTPTGGSSYEQYF. The DNA of the CDR3 is TGTGCCAGTACCCCGACAGGCGGGAGCTCCTACGAGCAGTACTTC. The chain couples TRBV19 to TRBJ2-7; possible D gene TRBD2, 7 bases. Germline CDR1 LNHDA, CDR2 SQIVND (reference sequence). Trimming cost V 7 bases and J 0 bases, with 16 bases left between them. The CDR3 is made up of 15 amino acids.